This record covers a single TCR beta chain. Its antigen is currently unknown. The data originate from a study of response to subunit inactivated influenza vaccine. MiXCR, applied by TCRdb to the RT-PCR reads, yields one record per CDR3 protein. The sample shows more than 700,000 distinct CDR3 sequences, approximately 22% of them seen only once. Study-level findings and limits: A suggestion made by the authors is that each seasonal influenza vaccination recruits few new T cells.

Sequenced material: PBMCs from blood, taken about 5 days after vaccination. This TCR was sampled from a man aged 50 to 59 who received an inactivated influenza vaccine.

CDR3 in amino acids: CASSPGLALSSYEQYF. For the CDR3, the DNA is TGTGCCAGCAGCCCTGGACTAGCTCTGAGCTCCTACGAGCAGTACTTC. The chain carries TRBV7-2 and TRBJ2-7; the match to TRBD2 covers 8 bases. Germline V CDR1 and CDR2: SGHTA, FQGNSA. The CDR3 extends over 16 amino acids. The J segment lost 0 bases and the V segment lost 5 bases, leaving 9 bases of the junction unmatched.